This TCR beta chain was captured by sequencing in a study of CD8+CD57+ T cells in acquired aplastic anemia. CDR3 length: 13 residues. Germline CDR1 and CDR2: SNHLY and FYNNEI. Trimming removed 7 bases from V and 8 bases from J, with 15 bases in between. For sequencing, patients were chosen who had shown expansion of CD8+CD57+ cells by flow cytometry. According to the study, genomic DNA was the template for TCR beta VDJ and CDR3 profiling. TCRdb called the reads again in MiXCR, with one record for every CDR3 protein. The sample includes about 200,000 distinct CDR3 sequences, 60% to 80% of them seen just once.

The sequence was collected from a human donor with aplastic anemia. The V gene is TRBV2, the J gene TRBJ1-5, with D hard to call. Specimen: sorted CD4+, CD8+, or CD8+CD57+ T cells (not recorded which) from PBMCs. Here the CDR3 DNA reads TGTGCCAGCACCGACCTAGTAGGGAAGCCCCAGCATTTT. Its protein product is CASTDLVGKPQHF.